Following are 20 T cell receptor beta chains from one sample sequenced in a study of beta chain features in type 1 diabetes. Reverse transcription of all isolated RNA meant that expressed TCRB transcripts were sequenced. The repertoire was sequenced with immunoSEQ multiplex PCR; TCRdb's copy has only in-frame clones and lacks some. This table has just under 150,000 clones, over 9.5% appearing once. Sample: naive CD4+ T cells from blood. These TCRs come from a man aged 18-30 years in good health.

This clone showed up just a few times. DNA of the CDR3: TGTGCCAGCAGCTCGAACCCAACTAGCGGGGTTTACAATGAGCAGTTCTTC. It codes for CASSSNPTSGVYNEQFF. V gene TRBV11-2 combines with J gene TRBJ2-1; 10 bases are a match to TRBD2. Trimming removed 4 bases from V and 4 bases from J; junction bases left unmatched: 10. The CDR3 covers 17 residues. The germline V gene encodes CDR1 SGHAT and CDR2 FQNNGV.

The sample holds many counts of this clone. CDR3 region: CASSQERYTGELFF. The CDR3 bases are TGTGCCAGCAGCCAAGAGAGGTACACCGGGGAGCTGTTTTTT. The chain carries TRBV14 and TRBJ2-2; unclear D gene. The CDR3 spans 14 residues. The germline gives CDR1 SGHDN, CDR2 FVKESK. V was clipped by 0 bases and J by 3 bases, with 5 bases between them.

This chain connects TRBV11-3 to TRBJ1-1; weak D call: TRBD1 (5 bases). The CDR3 runs to 13 residues. Per the germline V gene, CDR1 is SGHNT and CDR2 is YENEEA. The V end lost 5 bases, the J end lost 7 bases, and 14 bases lay between the germline ends. CDR3 in amino acids: CASSVQGSDEAFF. DNA for the CDR3: TGTGCCAGCAGCGTGCAGGGTTCCGATGAAGCTTTCTTT.

This clone was recorded a few times. The rearrangement joins TRBV6-4 to TRBJ2-3; D not certain. Germline V lookup: CDR1 MRHNA, CDR2 SNTAGT. V shed 3 bases and J shed 5 bases, with 9 bases lying between them. The CDR3 consists of 13 residues. The CDR3 nucleotides read TGTGCCAGCAGTGAGGTAGCACGAGATACGCAGTATTTT. Translation: CASSEVARDTQYF.

The rearrangement uses TRBV2 and TRBJ1-2, with D uncertain. CDR1 SNHLY and CDR2 FYNNEI come from the germline V gene. The CDR3 contains 12 residues. V was clipped by 6 bases and J by 5 bases, with 10 bases between them. Written as DNA, the CDR3 is TGTGCCAGCAGCGCTACAGAATATGGCTACACCTTC. Amino acids: CASSATEYGYTF.

The chain combines TRBV6-1 with TRBJ1-2; 7 bases fit TRBD1. Germline V lookup: CDR1 MNHNS, CDR2 SASEGT. After removal of 5 bases from V and 4 bases from J, the junction contained 10 bases not matched to a gene. This CDR3 is 15 amino acids long. CDR3 coding DNA: TGTGCCAGCAGTAGAAACAGGGGCCTCCCCTATGGCTACACCTTC. It translates to CASSRNRGLPYGYTF.

The chain links TRBV7-6 to TRBJ2-3, with D maybe TRBD2 (5 bases). Trimming stripped 5 bases from V and 4 bases from J, with 16 bases between. Germline lookup yields CDR1 SGHVS and CDR2 FNYEAQ. This CDR3 has 15 residues. The CDR3 sequence is CASSRLSGNADTQYF. Here the CDR3 DNA reads TGTGCCAGCAGCCGTCTATCGGGGAATGCAGATACGCAGTATTTT.

This clone appeared a few times. V usage is TRBV11-2 and J usage is TRBJ2-3; 10 bases are a match to TRBD2. This CDR3 region has 16 residues. The germline V gene has CDR1 SGHAT and CDR2 FQNNGV. V trimming: 1 base; J trimming: 6 bases; junction bases outside the gene matches: 7. The CDR3 nucleotides read TGTGCCAGCAGCTTAGGGAGCGGGGGGGCGGGGGATACGCAGTATTTT. Encoded protein: CASSLGSGGAGDTQYF.

The chain is built from TRBV7-7 and TRBJ2-1, with 8 bases lining up with TRBD2. This CDR3 has 15 amino acids. V was clipped by 5 bases and J by 3 bases; unmatched bases: 6. CDR1 and CDR2 (germline): SSHAT, FNYEAQ (reference sequence). In nucleotides, the CDR3 is TGTGCCAGCAGCCGGACGGGGGGGGACTACAATGAGCAGTTCTTC. It is translated as CASSRTGGDYNEQFF.

The V call is TRBV7-2, the J call TRBJ1-3; the match to TRBD1 covers 7 bases. With 5 bases clipped from V and 0 bases from J, the junction kept 10 bases outside the gene matches. This CDR3 region has 17 residues. The germline gives CDR1 SGHTA, CDR2 FQGNSA. Written as DNA, the CDR3 is TGTGCCAGCAGCCCCGTACCGACAGGGCCCTCTGGAAACACCATATATTTT. Its protein product is CASSPVPTGPSGNTIYF.

There are many counts of this clone. V gene TRBV5-1 combines with J gene TRBJ2-1; 8 bases are shared with TRBD1. V shed 4 bases, J shed 3 bases, and the junction held 6 bases outside the gene matches. The germline V gene encodes CDR1 SGHRS and CDR2 YFSETQ. The CDR3 is made up of 15 amino acids. CDR3 nucleotides: TGCGCCAGCAGCCCTAACACAGGGGGCTACAATGAGCAGTTCTTC. This sequence encodes CASSPNTGGYNEQFF. The entire variable domain, with the rest obtained from reference TRBV5-1 and TRBJ2-1, is as follows: KAGVTQTPRYLIKTRGQQVTLSCSPISGHRSVSWYQQTPGQGLQFLFEYFSETQRNKGNFPGRFSGRQFSNSRSEMNVSTLELGDSALYLCASSPNTGGYNEQFFGPGTRLTVL.

In its sample, this clone was seen a few times. The J gene is TRBJ1-1, the V gene TRBV7-2; possibly TRBD1 for D (5 bases). The V gene lost 1 base and the J gene lost 1 base, with 7 bases spanning the gap. The CDR3 length is 14 residues. Germline values: CDR1 SGHTA, CDR2 FQGNSA. CDR3 sequence reads: CASSLGGANTEAFF. CDR3 in DNA: TGTGCCAGCAGCTTAGGCGGGGCGAACACTGAAGCTTTCTTT.

This clone was counted only a few times. The V call is TRBV5-8, the J call TRBJ1-1; 9 bases are shared with TRBD1. CDR3 length: 16 residues. Germline V CDR1 and CDR2: SGHTS, YDEGEE. V shed 6 bases, J shed 0 bases, and the junction held 9 bases outside the gene matches. DNA of the CDR3: TGTGCCAGCACCCACGGGACAGGGTCTATGAACACTGAAGCTTTCTTT. Its protein is CASTHGTGSMNTEAFF.

The V gene is TRBV11-2, the J gene TRBJ2-5; D unclear. The CDR3 length is 14 residues. Trimming pared 5 bases from V and 2 bases from J, leaving 12 bases between. Germline V gives CDR1 SGHAT, CDR2 FQNNGV. The CDR3 DNA reads TGTGCCAGCAGCCTCCGACATTCTCAAGAGACCCAGTACTTC. Protein sequence: CASSLRHSQETQYF.

This clone has more than one count but fewer than ten. The chain has TRBV7-7 and TRBJ1-2; perhaps TRBD1 as D (5 bases). V was cut by 5 bases and J by 8 bases, with 21 bases left in between. Per germline, CDR1 SSHAT and CDR2 FNYEAQ (reference sequence). There are 15 residues in the CDR3. CDR3 residues: CASSPILVREGGYTF. CDR3 DNA sequence: TGTGCCAGCAGCCCCATCCTCGTCAGGGAGGGCGGCTACACCTTC.

This clone has only a few counts. The rearrangement uses TRBV7-2 and TRBJ2-7; 8 bases line up with TRBD2. The V segment lost 5 bases and the J segment 1 base; nucleotides outside the gene matches: 4. The CDR3 extends over 14 amino acids. Per the germline V gene, CDR1 is SGHTA and CDR2 is FQGNSA. The CDR3 coding sequence is TGTGCCAGCAGCCAACTAGCGGAATCCTACGAGCAGTACTTC. Protein: CASSQLAESYEQYF.

This clone was seen many times. V is TRBV27 and J is TRBJ2-7; 9 bases are shared with TRBD2. Trimming took 5 bases from V and 3 from J; bases not matched to a gene: 5. The germline CDR1 and CDR2 sequences are MNHEY and SMNVEV (reference sequence). This CDR3 is built from 14 residues. The CDR3 coding sequence is TGTGCCAGCAGTCCTGGACTAGCGCACTACGAGCAGTACTTC. This gives the protein CASSPGLAHYEQYF.

This clone was counted many times. The chain recombines TRBV18 with TRBJ2-5, with D unresolved. The CDR3 length is 11 residues. Germline CDR1 reads KGHSH; CDR2 reads LQKENI. V dropped 6 bases and J dropped 5 bases, with 7 bases sitting between them. The CDR3 spells CASSSSETQYF. The CDR3 nucleotides read TGTGCCAGCTCGTCCTCGGAGACCCAGTACTTC. The complete variable domain, with remaining parts taken from reference TRBV18 and TRBJ2-5, reads NAGVMQNPRHLVRRRGQEARLRCSPMKGHSHVYWYRQLPEEGLKFMVYLQKENIIDESGMPKERFSAEFPKEGPSILRIQQVVRGDSAAYFCASSSSETQYFGPGTRLLVL.

This clone was picked up a small number of times. The chain uses TRBV2 and TRBJ1-3; tentative D call: TRBD1 (6 bases). The CDR3 consists of 16 residues. Per germline, CDR1 SNHLY and CDR2 FYNNEI. The V gene lost 5 bases and the J gene lost 0 bases, with 14 bases spanning the gap. In DNA, the CDR3 is TGTGCCAGCAGTTCGGGACAATCGAGCTCTGGAAACACCATATATTTT. Amino acids: CASSSGQSSSGNTIYF.

This clone was observed at least ten times. The gene calls are TRBV7-9 and TRBJ2-4, with 10 bases that match TRBD1. The V gene end was trimmed by 5 bases and the J gene end by 0 bases; junction bases not matched to a gene: 7. This CDR3 region has 17 residues. The V gene's germline CDR1 is SEHNR and CDR2 FQNEAQ (reference sequence). This chain's CDR3 is CASSPDRGREAKNIQYF. The CDR3 DNA reads TGTGCCAGCAGCCCCGACAGGGGGCGGGAAGCCAAAAACATTCAGTACTTC.